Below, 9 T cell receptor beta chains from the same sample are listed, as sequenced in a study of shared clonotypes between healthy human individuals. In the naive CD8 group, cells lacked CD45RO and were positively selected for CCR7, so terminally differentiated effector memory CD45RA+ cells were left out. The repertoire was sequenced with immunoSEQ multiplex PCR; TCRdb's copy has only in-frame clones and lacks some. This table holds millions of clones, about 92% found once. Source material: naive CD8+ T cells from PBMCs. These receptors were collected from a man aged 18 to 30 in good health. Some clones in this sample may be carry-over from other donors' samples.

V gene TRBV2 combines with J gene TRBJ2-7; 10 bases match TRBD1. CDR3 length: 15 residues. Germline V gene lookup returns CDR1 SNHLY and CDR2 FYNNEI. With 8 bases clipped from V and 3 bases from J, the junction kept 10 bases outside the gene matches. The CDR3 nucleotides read TGTGCCAGCGACGACCGGGACAGGGGCCTCTACGAGCAGTACTTC. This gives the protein CASDDRDRGLYEQYF.

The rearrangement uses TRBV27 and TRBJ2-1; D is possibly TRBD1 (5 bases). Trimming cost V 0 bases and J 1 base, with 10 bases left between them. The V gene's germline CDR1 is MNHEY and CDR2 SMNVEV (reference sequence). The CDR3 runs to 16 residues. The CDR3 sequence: CASSLSIGESYNEQFF. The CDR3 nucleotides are TGTGCCAGCAGTTTATCGATAGGGGAATCCTACAATGAGCAGTTCTTC.

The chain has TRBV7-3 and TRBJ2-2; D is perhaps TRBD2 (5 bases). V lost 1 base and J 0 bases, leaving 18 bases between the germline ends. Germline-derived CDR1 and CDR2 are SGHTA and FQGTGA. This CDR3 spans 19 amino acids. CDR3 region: CASSLIGLLAPANTGELFF. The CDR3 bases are TGTGCCAGCAGCTTAATCGGGTTGCTAGCCCCCGCGAACACCGGGGAGCTGTTTTTT.

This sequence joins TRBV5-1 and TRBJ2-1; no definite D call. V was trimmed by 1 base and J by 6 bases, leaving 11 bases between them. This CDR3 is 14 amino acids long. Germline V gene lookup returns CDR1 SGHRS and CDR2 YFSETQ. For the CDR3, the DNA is TGCGCCAGCAGCTTGACCAGCTCAGTCAATGAGCAGTTCTTC. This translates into CASSLTSSVNEQFF.

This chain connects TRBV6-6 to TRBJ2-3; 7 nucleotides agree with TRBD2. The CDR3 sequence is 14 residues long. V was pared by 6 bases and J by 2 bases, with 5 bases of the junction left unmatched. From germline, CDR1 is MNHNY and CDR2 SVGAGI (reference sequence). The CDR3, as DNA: TGTGCCAGCAGAATGACTAGCTCCACAGATACGCAGTATTTT. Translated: CASRMTSSTDTQYF.

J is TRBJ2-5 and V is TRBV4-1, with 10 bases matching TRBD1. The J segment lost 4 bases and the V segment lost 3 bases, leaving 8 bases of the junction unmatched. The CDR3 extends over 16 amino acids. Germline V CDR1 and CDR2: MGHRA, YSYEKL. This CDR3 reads CASSHRDRGPRETQYF. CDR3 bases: TGCGCCAGCAGCCACAGAGACAGGGGGCCAAGAGAGACCCAGTACTTC.

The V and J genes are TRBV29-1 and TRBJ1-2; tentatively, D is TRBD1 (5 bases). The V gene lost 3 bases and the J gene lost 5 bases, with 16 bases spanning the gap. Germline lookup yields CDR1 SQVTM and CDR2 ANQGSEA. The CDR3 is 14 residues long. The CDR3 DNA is TGCAGCGTTGAGCCATCGTGGGGGGATTATGGCTACACCTTC. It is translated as CSVEPSWGDYGYTF. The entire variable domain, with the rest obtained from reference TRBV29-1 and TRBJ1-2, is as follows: SAVISQKPSRDICQRGTSLTIQCQVDSQVTMMFWYRQQPGQSLTLIATANQGSEATYESGFVIDKFPISRPNLTFSTLTVSNMSPEDSSIYLCSVEPSWGDYGYTFGSGTRLTVV.

Here the CDR3 DNA reads TGTGCCAGCAGGCCGGCCTTGAACACCGGGGAGCTGTTTTTT. Its translation: CASRPALNTGELFF. V gene TRBV27 combines with J gene TRBJ2-2, with D hard to call. The length of the CDR3 is 14 residues. Looked up from germline, CDR1 is MNHEY and CDR2 is SMNVEV (reference sequence). V was clipped by 6 bases and J by 1 base, with 9 bases between them.

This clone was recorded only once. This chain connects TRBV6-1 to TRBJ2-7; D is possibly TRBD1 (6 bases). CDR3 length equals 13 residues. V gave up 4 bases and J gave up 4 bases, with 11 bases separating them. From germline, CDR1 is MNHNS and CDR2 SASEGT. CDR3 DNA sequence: TGTGCCAGCAGTGCCCTCCAGGGGTACGAGCAGTACTTC. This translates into CASSALQGYEQYF.